These 10 T cell receptor beta chains were all obtained from the same sample, sequenced in a study of T cell repertoires in urothelial bladder cancer. TCRdb's table, derived via immunoSEQ multiplex PCR, lists solely in-frame clones and lacks some. Here the sample spans around 12,000 clones, 66% being singletons. The sequencing input was tumor-infiltrating cells from bladder cancer. These receptors originate from a human donor with urothelial carcinoma.

The chain has TRBV9 and TRBJ1-2; D is ambiguous. Trimming removed 1 base at V and 3 bases at J, with 13 bases between. The CDR3 length is 15 residues. Looked up from germline, CDR1 is SGDLS and CDR2 is YYNGEE. As DNA, the CDR3 is TGTGCCAGCAGCGTATCGGAGGGCACAGACTATGGCTACACCTTC. Residues: CASSVSEGTDYGYTF.

This chain joins TRBV7-7 and TRBJ2-3; 9 bases line up with TRBD1. Germline CDR1 SSHAT, CDR2 FNYEAQ (reference sequence). The CDR3 totals 14 residues. Germline trimming cut 5 bases from V and 9 bases from J; bases unmatched to any gene: 9. CDR3 sequence: CASSRGQGSGTQYF. DNA of the CDR3: TGTGCCAGCAGCCGGGGACAGGGCAGCGGCACGCAGTATTTT.

The DNA for the CDR3 is TGTGCCAGCACCCTAGAAGGCCAATCCTACGAGCAGTACTTC. Amino acid sequence: CASTLEGQSYEQYF. J is TRBJ2-7 and V is TRBV2; D is unresolved. CDR3 length: 14 amino acids. The V end lost 7 bases, the J end lost 1 base, and 14 bases lay between the germline ends. Germline loops: CDR1 SNHLY, CDR2 FYNNEI. Combining the CDR3 with reference TRBV2 and TRBJ2-7 gives the whole variable domain EPEVTQTPSHQVTQMGQEVILRCVPISNHLYFYWYRQILGQKVEFLVSFYNNEISEKSEIFDDQFSVERPDGSNFTLKIRSTKLEDSAMYFCASTLEGQSYEQYFGPGTRLTVT.

The rearrangement uses TRBV2 and TRBJ1-3, with 7 bases matching TRBD1. CDR1 is SNHLY and CDR2 is FYNNEI in the germline V gene. The CDR3 is 14 amino acids. With V trimmed by 5 bases and J by 0 bases, 1 base remained unmatched. CDR3 in DNA: TGTGCCAGCAGTAGGGACAGCTCTGGAAACACCATATATTTT. Translated: CASSRDSSGNTIYF.

The chain combines TRBV6-1 with TRBJ1-3; TRBD1 is a possible D gene (5 bases). This CDR3 is built from 16 residues. V lost 3 bases to trimming and J lost 0 bases, with 12 bases between them. The germline gives CDR1 MNHNS, CDR2 SASEGT. CDR3 region: CASSDEGRYSGNTIYF. The CDR3 bases are TGTGCCAGCAGTGACGAGGGGAGGTACTCTGGAAACACCATATATTTT.

The chain links TRBV11-3 to TRBJ2-1, with TRBD1 identical over 7 bases. This CDR3 is built from 12 residues. Germline CDR1 SGHNT, CDR2 YENEEA. J was trimmed by 10 bases and V by 5 bases; bases with no gene match: 5. The CDR3 loop reads CASSLQQGEQFF. The CDR3 nucleotides are TGTGCCAGCAGCCTTCAACAGGGGGAGCAGTTCTTC. Looking up the rest from reference TRBV11-3 and TRBJ2-1 gives the full variable domain: EAGVVQSPRYKIIEKKQPVAFWCNPISGHNTLYWYLQNLGQGPELLIRYENEEAVDDSQLPKDRFSAERLKGVDSTLKIQPAELGDSAVYLCASSLQQGEQFFGPGTRLTVL.

The chain couples TRBV5-1 to TRBJ2-3; D possibly corresponds to TRBD2 (6 bases). Germline CDR1 is SGHRS and CDR2 is YFSETQ. Deletions cut 6 bases from V and 2 bases from J, with 16 bases between. CDR3 length equals 15 residues. The CDR3 loop reads CASTPGGVITDTQYF. In DNA, the CDR3 is TGCGCCAGCACCCCAGGAGGGGTCATCACAGATACGCAGTATTTT.

The chain recombines TRBV6-1 with TRBJ2-4; 9 nucleotides align to TRBD1. The length of the CDR3 is 15 residues. Looked up from germline, CDR1 is MNHNS and CDR2 is SASEGT. V trimming: 1 base; J trimming: 8 bases; junction bases outside the gene matches: 6. The CDR3: CASSEEPGQGYIQYF. For the CDR3, the DNA is TGTGCCAGCAGTGAAGAACCGGGACAGGGATACATTCAGTACTTC.

The CDR3 is CASSVDPKWADTQYF. Here the CDR3 DNA reads TGTGCCAGCAGCGTAGATCCAAAGTGGGCAGATACGCAGTATTTT. This rearrangement joins TRBV9 to TRBJ2-3; D is unresolved. V lost 0 bases to trimming and J lost 4 bases, with 12 bases between them. Germline CDR1 reads SGDLS; CDR2 reads YYNGEE. There are 15 residues in the CDR3.

This clone has a single count. The gene calls are TRBV5-6 and TRBJ1-2; no clear D. Trimming removed 2 bases from V and 5 bases from J, with 7 bases in between. The germline CDR1 and CDR2 sequences are SGHDT and YYEEEE. The CDR3 loop spans 12 amino acids. This CDR3 reads CASSLDKYGYTF. As DNA, the CDR3 is TGTGCCAGCAGCTTAGATAAATATGGCTACACCTTC.